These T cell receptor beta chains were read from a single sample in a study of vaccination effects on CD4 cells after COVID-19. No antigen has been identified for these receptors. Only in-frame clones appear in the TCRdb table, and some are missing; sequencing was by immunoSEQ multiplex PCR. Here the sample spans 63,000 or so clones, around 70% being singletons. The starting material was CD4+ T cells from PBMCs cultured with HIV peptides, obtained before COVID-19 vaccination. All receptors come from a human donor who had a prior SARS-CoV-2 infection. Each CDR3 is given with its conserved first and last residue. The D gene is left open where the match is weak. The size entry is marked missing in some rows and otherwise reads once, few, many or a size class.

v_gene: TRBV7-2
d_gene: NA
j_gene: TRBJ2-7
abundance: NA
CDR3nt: TGTGCCAGCAGCCCCAGCCGCGGTGGAGTCTACGAGCAGTACTTC
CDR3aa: CASSPSRGGVYEQYF

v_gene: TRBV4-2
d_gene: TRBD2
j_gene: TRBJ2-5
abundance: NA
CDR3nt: TGTGCCAGCAGCCAAGTGCGGGGGGGCCCCCAAGAGACCCAGTACTTC
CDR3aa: CASSQVRGGPQETQYF

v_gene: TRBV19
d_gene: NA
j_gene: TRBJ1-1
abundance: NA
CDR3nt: TGTGCCAGTAGTAGTCCGGGGACTGAAGCTTTCTTT
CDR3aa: CASSSPGTEAFF

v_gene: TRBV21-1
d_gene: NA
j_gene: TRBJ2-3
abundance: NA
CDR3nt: TGTGCCAGCAGCAACAGGGACCGCACAGATACGCAGTATTTT
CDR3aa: CASSNRDRTDTQYF

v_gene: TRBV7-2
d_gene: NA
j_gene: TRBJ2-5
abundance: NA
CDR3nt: TGTGCCAGCAGCTTAGCGGGAGTAGTAGAGACCCAGTACTTC
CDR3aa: CASSLAGVVETQYF

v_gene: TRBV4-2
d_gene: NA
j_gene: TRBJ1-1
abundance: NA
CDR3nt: TGTGCCACAGTGGGCTTTTTTCGGGGTGCCACTGAAGCTTTCTTT
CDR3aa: CATVGFFRGATEAFF

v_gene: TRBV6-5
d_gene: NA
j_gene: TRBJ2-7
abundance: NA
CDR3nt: TGTGCCAGCAGTTACTCGGTGCTCGGGTCCTACGAGCAGTACTTC
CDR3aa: CASSYSVLGSYEQYF

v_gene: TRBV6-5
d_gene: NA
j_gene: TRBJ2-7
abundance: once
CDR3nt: TGTGCCGGCAGTATACTAGGAAGCTCCTACGAGCAGTACTTC
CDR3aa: CAGSILGSSYEQYF

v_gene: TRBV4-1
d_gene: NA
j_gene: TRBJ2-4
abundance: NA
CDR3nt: TGCGCCAGCAGCCAAGCGGCGGCGGAACCAAACATTCAGTACTTC
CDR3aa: CASSQAAAEPNIQYF

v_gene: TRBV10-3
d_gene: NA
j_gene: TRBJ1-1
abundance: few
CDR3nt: TGTGCCATCAGTGAGTCCAGCGACGTCAGGAACACTGAAGCTTTCTTT
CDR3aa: CAISESSDVRNTEAFF

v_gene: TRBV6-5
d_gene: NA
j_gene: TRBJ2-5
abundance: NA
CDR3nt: TGTGCCAGCAGACTCGGCCTCCCCGCCCAAGAGACCCAGTACTTC
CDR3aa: CASRLGLPAQETQYF

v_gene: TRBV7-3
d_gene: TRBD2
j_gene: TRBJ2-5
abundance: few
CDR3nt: TGTGCCAGCAGCTTAATGGCGGGGGGGCCCCAAGAGACCCAGTACTTC
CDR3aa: CASSLMAGGPQETQYF

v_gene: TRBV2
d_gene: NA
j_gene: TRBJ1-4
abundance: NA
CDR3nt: TGTGCCAGCAGTCCCCTAGGCTCCCATAATGAAAAACTGTTTTTT
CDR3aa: CASSPLGSHNEKLFF

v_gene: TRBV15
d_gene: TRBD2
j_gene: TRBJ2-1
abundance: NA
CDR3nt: TGTGCCACCACCAAAGATCGGACTAGCGGCTTAAACAATGAGCAGTTCTTC
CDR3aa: CATTKDRTSGLNNEQFF

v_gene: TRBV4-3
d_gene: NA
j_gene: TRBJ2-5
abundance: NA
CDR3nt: TGCGCCAGCAGCCAAGATGTTCAGGGATGGGGCCAAGAGACCCAGTACTTC
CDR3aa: CASSQDVQGWGQETQYF

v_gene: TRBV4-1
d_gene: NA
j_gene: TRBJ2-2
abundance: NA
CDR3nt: TGCGCCAGCAGCCAAGACATCCAGCAAGGCGCCGGGGAGCTGTTTTTT
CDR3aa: CASSQDIQQGAGELFF

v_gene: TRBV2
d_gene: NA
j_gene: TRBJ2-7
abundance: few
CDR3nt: TGTGCCAGCAGTCTACAGTCCTACGAGCAGTACTTC
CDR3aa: CASSLQSYEQYF

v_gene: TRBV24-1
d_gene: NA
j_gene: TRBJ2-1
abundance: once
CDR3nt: TGTGCCACCAGTGAGGTACCAAAAGAAGAGCAGTTCTTC
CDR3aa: CATSEVPKEEQFF

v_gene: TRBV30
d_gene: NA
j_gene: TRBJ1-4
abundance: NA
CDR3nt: TGTGCCTGGAGTGGCAAAGACACTGCAACTAATGAAAAACTGTTTTTT
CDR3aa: CAWSGKDTATNEKLFF

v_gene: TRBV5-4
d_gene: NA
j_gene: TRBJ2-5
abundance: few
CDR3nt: TGTGCCAGCAGTTTACCCGGCGGAGCCCAAGAGACCCAGTACTTC
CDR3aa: CASSLPGGAQETQYF

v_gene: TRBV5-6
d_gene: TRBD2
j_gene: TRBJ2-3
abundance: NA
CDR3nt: TGTGCCAGCAGCTTGGCGAGGACTAGCGGGGGAGGAGATACGCAGTATTTT
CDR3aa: CASSLARTSGGGDTQYF

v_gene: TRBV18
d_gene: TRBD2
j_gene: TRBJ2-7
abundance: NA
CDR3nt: TGTGCCAGCTCATCCGGACTAGCGGGATTAGTCGAGCAGTACTTC
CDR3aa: CASSSGLAGLVEQYF

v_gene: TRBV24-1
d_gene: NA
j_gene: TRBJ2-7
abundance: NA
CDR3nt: TGTGCCACCTCGGACGGAAGCTCCTACGAGCAGTACTTC
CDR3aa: CATSDGSSYEQYF

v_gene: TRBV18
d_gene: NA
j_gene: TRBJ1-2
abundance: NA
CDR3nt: TGTGCCAGCTCACCGGACAAGACCTATGGCTACACCTTC
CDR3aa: CASSPDKTYGYTF

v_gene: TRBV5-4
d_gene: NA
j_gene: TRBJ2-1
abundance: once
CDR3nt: TGTGCCAGCAGCTTGGGAGTCGGCTCCTACAATGAGCAGTTCTTC
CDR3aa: CASSLGVGSYNEQFF

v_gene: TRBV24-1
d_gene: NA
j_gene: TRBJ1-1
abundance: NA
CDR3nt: TGTGCCACCAGTGAGGCCGGGATAACTCCTGGGGGGACTGAAGCTTTCTTT
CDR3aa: CATSEAGITPGGTEAFF